This T cell receptor beta chain was identified during a study of blood T cell repertoires in COVID-19. Original analysis: Reference gene primer amplification yielded estimated nucleated cell counts. Sequenced by immunoSEQ multiplex PCR; TCRdb stores in-frame clones only, minus some. The V and J calls and the clone size are those of that table, but D and trimming were determined from the DNA. The table lists over 150,000 clones, roughly 86% of them singletons. The CDR3 spans 15 residues. CDR1 LNHDA and CDR2 SQIVND come from the germline V gene (reference sequence). The junction had 10 bases not matched to a gene; V was cut back by 6 bases and J by 4 bases.

The chain combines TRBV19 with TRBJ2-5; 8 bases are a match to TRBD1. Sequencing input: peripheral blood. The origin of this receptor is a woman aged 55 to 70 who had recovered from COVID-19. CDR3 protein: CASRQAGGAGETQYF. CDR3 sequence (DNA): TGTGCCAGTAGGCAGGCAGGGGGCGCGGGAGAGACCCAGTACTTC.